These T cell receptor beta chains were read from a single sample in a study of T cell responses to AZD1222 COVID-19 vaccine. Some clones are missing from TCRdb's copy, which holds only in-frame ones; the method was immunoSEQ multiplex PCR. The sample gives about 60,000 clones, around 90% of which show up once; 6.3% is in the top ten. The sample was peripheral blood, taken 28 days after the second dose of the MenACWY control vaccine. These receptors were obtained from an adult who received the MenACWY meningococcal vaccine as a control. CDR3s include the opening cysteine and the closing phenylalanine or tryptophan. Fields, in order: D gene, J gene, clone size, V gene, CDR3 protein, CDR3 DNA. The D gene is left open where the match is weak. Expanded clones are given a class, and other clones once, few, many or no size at all.

d_gene: TRBD1; j_gene: TRBJ1-1; abundance: -; v_gene: TRBV7-2; CDR3aa: CASSWTGVNTEAFF; CDR3nt: TGTGCCAGCAGCTGGACAGGGGTAAACACTGAAGCTTTCTTT
d_gene: -; j_gene: TRBJ2-1; abundance: -; v_gene: TRBV7-3; CDR3aa: CASSLSQTQEQFF; CDR3nt: TGTGCCAGCAGCTTAAGCCAGACTCAGGAGCAGTTCTTC
d_gene: -; j_gene: TRBJ1-4; abundance: -; v_gene: TRBV27; CDR3aa: CASRFLNNEKLFF; CDR3nt: TGTGCCAGCAGATTTCTTAATAATGAAAAACTGTTTTTT
d_gene: -; j_gene: TRBJ1-5; abundance: once; v_gene: TRBV28; CDR3aa: CASRRDLLHQPQHF; CDR3nt: TGTGCCAGCAGGCGGGACCTCTTACATCAGCCCCAGCATTTT
d_gene: TRBD1; j_gene: TRBJ1-2; abundance: once; v_gene: TRBV6-5; CDR3aa: CASSYSRDSNYGYTF; CDR3nt: TGTGCCAGCAGTTACTCGAGGGACAGTAACTATGGCTACACCTTC
d_gene: TRBD1; j_gene: TRBJ1-1; abundance: -; v_gene: TRBV28; CDR3aa: CASSPLATGDTEAFF; CDR3nt: TGTGCCAGCAGTCCCCTGGCTACAGGGGACACTGAAGCTTTCTTT
d_gene: -; j_gene: TRBJ2-2; abundance: -; v_gene: TRBV19; CDR3aa: CASSLLPGPAAGELFF; CDR3nt: TGTGCCAGTAGTCTCCTACCGGGACCAGCGGCCGGGGAGCTGTTTTTT
d_gene: TRBD2; j_gene: TRBJ2-3; abundance: -; v_gene: TRBV27; CDR3aa: CASSFLRAGGGTTDTQYF; CDR3nt: TGTGCCAGCAGTTTTCTTCGAGCGGGAGGGGGTACAACAGATACGCAGTATTTT
d_gene: TRBD1; j_gene: TRBJ1-2; abundance: -; v_gene: TRBV4-3; CDR3aa: CASSPSRGRGYTF; CDR3nt: TGCGCCAGCAGCCCGTCCAGGGGGCGCGGCTACACCTTC
d_gene: -; j_gene: TRBJ2-3; abundance: -; v_gene: TRBV10-2; CDR3aa: CASSEAGPRETDTQYF; CDR3nt: TGCGCCAGCAGTGAGGCCGGACCCCGGGAGACAGATACGCAGTATTTT
d_gene: -; j_gene: TRBJ2-7; abundance: -; v_gene: TRBV2; CDR3aa: CASSTQGFRGEQYF; CDR3nt: TGTGCCAGCAGCACCCAGGGTTTCAGGGGCGAGCAGTACTTC